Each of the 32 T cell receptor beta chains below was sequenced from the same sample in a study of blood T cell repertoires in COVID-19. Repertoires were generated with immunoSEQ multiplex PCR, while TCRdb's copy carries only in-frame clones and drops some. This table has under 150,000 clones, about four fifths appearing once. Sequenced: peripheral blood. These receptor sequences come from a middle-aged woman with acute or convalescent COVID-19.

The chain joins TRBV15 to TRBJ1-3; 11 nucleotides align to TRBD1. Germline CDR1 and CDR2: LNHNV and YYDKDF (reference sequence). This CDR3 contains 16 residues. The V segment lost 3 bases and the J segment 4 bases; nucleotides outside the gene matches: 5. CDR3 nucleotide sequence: TGTGCCACCAGCAGGGACAGGGGGCGGCTGGGAAACACCATATATTTT. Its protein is CATSRDRGRLGNTIYF. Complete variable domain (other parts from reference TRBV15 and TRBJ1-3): DAMVIQNPRYQVTQFGKPVTLSCSQTLNHNVMYWYQQKSSQAPKLLFHYYDKDFNNEADTPDNFQSRRPNTSFCFLDIRSPGLGDTAMYLCATSRDRGRLGNTIYFGEGSWLTVV.

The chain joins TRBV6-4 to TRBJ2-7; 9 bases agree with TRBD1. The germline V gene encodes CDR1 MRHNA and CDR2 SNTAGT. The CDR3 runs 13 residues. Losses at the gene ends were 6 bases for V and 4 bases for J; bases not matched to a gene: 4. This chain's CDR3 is CASRRDRDYEQYF. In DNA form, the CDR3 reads TGTGCCAGCAGGCGGGACAGGGATTACGAGCAGTACTTC.

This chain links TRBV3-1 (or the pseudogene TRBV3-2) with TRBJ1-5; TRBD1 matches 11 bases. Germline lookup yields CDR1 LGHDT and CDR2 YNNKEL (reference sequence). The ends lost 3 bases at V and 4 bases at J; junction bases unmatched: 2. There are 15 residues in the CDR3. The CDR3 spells CASSQGDRGNQPQHF. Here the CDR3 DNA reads TGTGCCAGCAGCCAGGGGGACAGGGGGAATCAGCCCCAGCATTTT.

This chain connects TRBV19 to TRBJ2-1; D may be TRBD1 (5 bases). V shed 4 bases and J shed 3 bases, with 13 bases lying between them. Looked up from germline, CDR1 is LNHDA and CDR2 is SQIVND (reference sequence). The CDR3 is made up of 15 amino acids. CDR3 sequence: CASSRPQGDYNEQFF. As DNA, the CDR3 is TGTGCCAGTAGTAGGCCCCAAGGGGACTACAATGAGCAGTTCTTC.

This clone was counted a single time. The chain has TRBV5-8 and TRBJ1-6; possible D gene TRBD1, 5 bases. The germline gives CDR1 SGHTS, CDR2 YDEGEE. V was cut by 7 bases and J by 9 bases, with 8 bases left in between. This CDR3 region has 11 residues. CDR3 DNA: TGTGCCAGCGCGGGGCCTTCACCCCTCCACTTT. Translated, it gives CASAGPSPLHF.

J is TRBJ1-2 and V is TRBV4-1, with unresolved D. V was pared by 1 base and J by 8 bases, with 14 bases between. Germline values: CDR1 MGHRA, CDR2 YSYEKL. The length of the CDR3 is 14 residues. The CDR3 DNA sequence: TGCGCCAGCAGCCAAGTAACGGGGATGTCGGGCTACACCTTC. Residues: CASSQVTGMSGYTF.

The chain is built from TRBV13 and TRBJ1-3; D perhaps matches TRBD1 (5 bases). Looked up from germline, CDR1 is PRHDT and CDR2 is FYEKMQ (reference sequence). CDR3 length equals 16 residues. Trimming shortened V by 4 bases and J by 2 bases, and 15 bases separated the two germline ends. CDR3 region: CASSSKGFGTGNTIYF. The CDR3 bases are TGTGCCAGCAGCTCCAAGGGGTTCGGTACTGGAAACACCATATATTTT.

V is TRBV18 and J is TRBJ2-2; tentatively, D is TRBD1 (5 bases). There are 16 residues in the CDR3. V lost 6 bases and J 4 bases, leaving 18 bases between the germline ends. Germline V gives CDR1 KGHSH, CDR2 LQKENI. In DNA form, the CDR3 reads TGTGCCAGCTCCCTCCACGCAGACAGTTCCACCGGGGAGCTGTTTTTT. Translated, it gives CASSLHADSSTGELFF.

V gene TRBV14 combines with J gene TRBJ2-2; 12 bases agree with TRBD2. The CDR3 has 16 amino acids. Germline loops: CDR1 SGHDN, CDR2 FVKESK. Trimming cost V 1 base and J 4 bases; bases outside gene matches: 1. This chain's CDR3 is CASSQGLAGVTGELFF. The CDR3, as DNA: TGTGCCAGCAGCCAAGGACTAGCGGGGGTCACCGGGGAGCTGTTTTTT.

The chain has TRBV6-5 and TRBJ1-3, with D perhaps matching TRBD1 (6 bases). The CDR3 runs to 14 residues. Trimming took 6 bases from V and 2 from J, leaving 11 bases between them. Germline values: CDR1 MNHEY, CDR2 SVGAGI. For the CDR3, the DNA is TGTGCCAGCAGAAAGGGGGGGCCTGGAAACACCATATATTTT. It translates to CASRKGGPGNTIYF.

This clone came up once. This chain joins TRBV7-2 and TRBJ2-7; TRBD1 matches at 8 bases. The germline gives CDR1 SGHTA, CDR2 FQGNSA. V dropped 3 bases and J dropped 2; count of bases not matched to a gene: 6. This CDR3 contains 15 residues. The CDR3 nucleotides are TGTGCCAGCAGCTTCTACAGGGGGAAAACCTACGAGCAGTACTTC. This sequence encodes CASSFYRGKTYEQYF.

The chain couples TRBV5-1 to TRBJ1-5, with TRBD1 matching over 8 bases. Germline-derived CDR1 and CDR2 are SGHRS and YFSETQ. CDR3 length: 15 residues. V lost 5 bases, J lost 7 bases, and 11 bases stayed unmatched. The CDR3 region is CASRTGTGFEQPQHF. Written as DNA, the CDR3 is TGCGCCAGCAGGACCGGGACAGGATTCGAGCAGCCCCAGCATTTT. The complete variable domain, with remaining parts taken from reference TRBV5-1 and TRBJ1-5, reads KAGVTQTPRYLIKTRGQQVTLSCSPISGHRSVSWYQQTPGQGLQFLFEYFSETQRNKGNFPGRFSGRQFSNSRSEMNVSTLELGDSALYLCASRTGTGFEQPQHFGDGTRLSIL.

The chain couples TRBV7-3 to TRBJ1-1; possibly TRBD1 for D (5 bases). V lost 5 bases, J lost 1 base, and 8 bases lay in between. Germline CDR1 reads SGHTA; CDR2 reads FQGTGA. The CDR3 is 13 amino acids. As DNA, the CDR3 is TGTGCCAGCAGCCTACAGGAGAACACTGAAGCTTTCTTT. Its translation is CASSLQENTEAFF.

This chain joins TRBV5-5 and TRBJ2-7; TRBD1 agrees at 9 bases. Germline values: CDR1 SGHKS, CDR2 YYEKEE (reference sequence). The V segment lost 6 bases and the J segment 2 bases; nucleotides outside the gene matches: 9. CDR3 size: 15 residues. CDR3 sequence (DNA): TGTGCCAGCACCCTTACCGGGACAGGGACCTACGAGCAGTACTTC. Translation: CASTLTGTGTYEQYF.

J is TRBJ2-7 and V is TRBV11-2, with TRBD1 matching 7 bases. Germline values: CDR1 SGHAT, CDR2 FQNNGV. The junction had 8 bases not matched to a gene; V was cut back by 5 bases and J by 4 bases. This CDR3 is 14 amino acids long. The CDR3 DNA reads TGTGCCAGCAGCCCGCGACAGGGTCCGTACGAGCAGTACTTC. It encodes CASSPRQGPYEQYF.

The CDR3: CASSIDRDGNTIYF. The CDR3 DNA sequence: TGTGCCAGCAGCATCGACAGGGACGGAAACACCATATATTTT. This chain connects TRBV7-2 to TRBJ1-3; the match to TRBD1 covers 7 bases. The CDR3 runs to 14 residues. J gave up 4 bases and V 5 bases, and 5 bases lay outside the gene matches. CDR1 is SGHTA and CDR2 is FQGNSA in the germline V gene.

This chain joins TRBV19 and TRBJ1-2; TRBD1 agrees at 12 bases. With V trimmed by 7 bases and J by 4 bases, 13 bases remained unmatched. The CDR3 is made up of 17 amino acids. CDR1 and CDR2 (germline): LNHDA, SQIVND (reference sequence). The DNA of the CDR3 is TGTGCCAGTACCACCGGGACAGGGGGCTCCATAATCTATGGCTACACCTTC. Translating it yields CASTTGTGGSIIYGYTF.

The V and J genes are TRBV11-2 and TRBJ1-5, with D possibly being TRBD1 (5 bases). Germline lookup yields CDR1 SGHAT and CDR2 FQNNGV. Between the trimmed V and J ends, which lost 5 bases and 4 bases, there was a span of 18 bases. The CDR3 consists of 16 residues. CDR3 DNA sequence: TGTGCCAGCAGCCCTGAGTTGGGCCGGGGGAATCAGCCCCAGCATTTT. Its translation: CASSPELGRGNQPQHF.

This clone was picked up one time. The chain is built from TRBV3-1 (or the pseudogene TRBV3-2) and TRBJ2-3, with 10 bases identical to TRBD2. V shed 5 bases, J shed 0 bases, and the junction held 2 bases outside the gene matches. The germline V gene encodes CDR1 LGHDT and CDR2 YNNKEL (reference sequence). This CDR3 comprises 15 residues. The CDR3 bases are TGTGCCAGCAGCATGACTAGCGGGAGCACAGATACGCAGTATTTT. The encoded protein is CASSMTSGSTDTQYF.

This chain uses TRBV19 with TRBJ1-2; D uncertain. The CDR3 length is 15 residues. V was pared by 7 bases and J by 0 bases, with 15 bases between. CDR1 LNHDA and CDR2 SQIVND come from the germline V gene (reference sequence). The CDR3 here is CASTHMGSANYGYTF. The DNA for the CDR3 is TGTGCCAGTACTCACATGGGGAGTGCTAACTATGGCTACACCTTC.

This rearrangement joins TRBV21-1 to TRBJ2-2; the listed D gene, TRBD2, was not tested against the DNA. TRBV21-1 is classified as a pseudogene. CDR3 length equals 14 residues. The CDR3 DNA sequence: TGTGCCAGCGCGTGCAGAGGGACTACCGGGGAGCTGTTTTTT. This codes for CASACRGTTGELFF.

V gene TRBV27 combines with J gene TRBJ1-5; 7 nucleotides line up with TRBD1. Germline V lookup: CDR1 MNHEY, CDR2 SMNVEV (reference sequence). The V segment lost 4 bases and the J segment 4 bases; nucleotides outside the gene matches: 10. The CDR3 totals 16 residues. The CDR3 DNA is TGTGCCAGCAGTTGGGGTCGAGGGGGCGGTAATCAGCCCCAGCATTTT. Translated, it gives CASSWGRGGGNQPQHF.

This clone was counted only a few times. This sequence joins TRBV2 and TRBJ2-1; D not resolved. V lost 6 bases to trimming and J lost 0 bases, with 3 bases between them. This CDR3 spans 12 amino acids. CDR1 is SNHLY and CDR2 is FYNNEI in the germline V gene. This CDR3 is CASRASYNEQFF. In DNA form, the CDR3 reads TGTGCCAGCAGGGCCTCCTACAATGAGCAGTTCTTC.

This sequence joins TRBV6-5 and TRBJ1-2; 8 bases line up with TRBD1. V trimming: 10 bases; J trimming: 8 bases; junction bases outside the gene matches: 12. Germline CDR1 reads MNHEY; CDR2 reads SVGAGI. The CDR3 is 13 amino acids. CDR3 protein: CATYDFQGAGYTF. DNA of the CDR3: TGTGCCACATACGACTTTCAGGGGGCGGGCTACACCTTC.

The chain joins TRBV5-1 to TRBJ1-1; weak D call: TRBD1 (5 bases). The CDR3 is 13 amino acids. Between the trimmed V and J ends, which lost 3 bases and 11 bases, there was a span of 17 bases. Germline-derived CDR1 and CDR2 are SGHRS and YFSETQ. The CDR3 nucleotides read TGCGCCAGCAGCTCTACCCCGGGACTCGAGGCTTTCTTT. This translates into CASSSTPGLEAFF.

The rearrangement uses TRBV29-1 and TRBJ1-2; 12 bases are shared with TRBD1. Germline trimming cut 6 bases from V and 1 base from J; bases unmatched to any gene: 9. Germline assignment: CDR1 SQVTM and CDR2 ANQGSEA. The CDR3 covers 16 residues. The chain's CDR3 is CSVTGTGGGLNYGYTF. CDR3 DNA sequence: TGCAGCGTAACCGGGACAGGGGGCGGCCTTAACTATGGCTACACCTTC.

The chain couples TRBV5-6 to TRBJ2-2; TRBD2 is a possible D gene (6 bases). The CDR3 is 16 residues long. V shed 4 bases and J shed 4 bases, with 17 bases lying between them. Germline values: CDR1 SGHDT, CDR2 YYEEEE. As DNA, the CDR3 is TGTGCCAGCAGCGCCCCCGGGACTCCCTCCACCGGGGAGCTGTTTTTT. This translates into CASSAPGTPSTGELFF.

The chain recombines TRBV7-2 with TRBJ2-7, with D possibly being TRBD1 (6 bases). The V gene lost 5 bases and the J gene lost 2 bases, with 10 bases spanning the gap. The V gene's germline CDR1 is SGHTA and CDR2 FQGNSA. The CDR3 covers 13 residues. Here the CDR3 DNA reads TGTGCCAGCAGCATGAACAGGGCCTACGAGCAGTACTTC. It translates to CASSMNRAYEQYF.

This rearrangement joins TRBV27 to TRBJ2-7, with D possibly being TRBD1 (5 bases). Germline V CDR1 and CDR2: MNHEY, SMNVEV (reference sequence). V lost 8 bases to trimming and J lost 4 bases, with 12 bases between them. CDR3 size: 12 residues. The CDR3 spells CASAIPGYEQYF. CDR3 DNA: TGTGCCAGCGCAATTCCAGGGTACGAGCAGTACTTC.

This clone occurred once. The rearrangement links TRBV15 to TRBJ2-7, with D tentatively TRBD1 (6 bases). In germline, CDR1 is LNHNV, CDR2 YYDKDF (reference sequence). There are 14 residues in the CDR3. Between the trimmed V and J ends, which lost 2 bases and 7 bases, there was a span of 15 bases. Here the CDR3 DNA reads TGTGCCACCAGCAGATCAGAACCAGGGGAGGAGCAGTACTTC. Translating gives CATSRSEPGEEQYF.

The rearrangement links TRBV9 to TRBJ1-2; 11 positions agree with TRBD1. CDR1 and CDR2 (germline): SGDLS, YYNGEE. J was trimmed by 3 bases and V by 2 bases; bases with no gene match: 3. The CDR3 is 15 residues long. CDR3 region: CASSVGTGGYYGYTF. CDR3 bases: TGTGCCAGCAGCGTTGGGACAGGGGGATACTATGGCTACACCTTC.

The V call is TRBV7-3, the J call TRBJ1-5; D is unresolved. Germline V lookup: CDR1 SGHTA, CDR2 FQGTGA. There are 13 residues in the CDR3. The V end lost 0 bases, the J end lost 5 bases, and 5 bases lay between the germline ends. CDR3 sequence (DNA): TGTGCCAGCAGCTTAACCGTTGATCAGCCCCAGCATTTT. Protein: CASSLTVDQPQHF.